These T cell receptor beta chains were read from a single sample in a study of cytomegalovirus exposure and HLA in healthy donors. Measured with immunoSEQ multiplex PCR; TCRdb has only the in-frame clones, and not every one. Here the sample spans approximately 130,000 clones, 80% to 90% being singletons. The sequenced material came from PBMCs. The receptors originated from a woman in her thirties or forties in good health and CMV-seropositive. Each CDR3 is given with its conserved first and last residue. Fields, in order: J gene, clone size, V gene, CDR3 length, CDR3 protein. Expanded clones get a size class; other rows say once, few or many, or leave the size out.

j_call: TRBJ2-7; clone_size: NA; v_call: TRBV5-4; cdr3_length: 14; cdr3_aa: CASSLSLATYEQYF
j_call: TRBJ1-1; clone_size: NA; v_call: TRBV19; cdr3_length: 14; cdr3_aa: CASSYGEPNTEAFF
j_call: TRBJ2-4; clone_size: NA; v_call: TRBV21-1; cdr3_length: 11; cdr3_aa: CASFPGNIQYF
j_call: TRBJ1-5; clone_size: once; v_call: TRBV6-1; cdr3_length: 15; cdr3_aa: CASSAGQGSNQPQHF
j_call: TRBJ2-7; clone_size: NA; v_call: TRBV7-8; cdr3_length: 15; cdr3_aa: CASSPRRGLTYEQYF
j_call: TRBJ2-2; clone_size: NA; v_call: TRBV19; cdr3_length: 16; cdr3_aa: CASSRLGTGSPGELFF
j_call: TRBJ1-4; clone_size: NA; v_call: TRBV7-9; cdr3_length: 11; cdr3_aa: CASSVLEKLFF
j_call: TRBJ2-7; clone_size: once; v_call: TRBV2; cdr3_length: 15; cdr3_aa: CASKQALPYIYEQYF
j_call: TRBJ2-2; clone_size: NA; v_call: TRBV9; cdr3_length: 19; cdr3_aa: CASSVKLLAGVLNTGELFF
j_call: TRBJ2-7; clone_size: few; v_call: TRBV29-1; cdr3_length: 14; cdr3_aa: CSVVEGLGAYEQYF
j_call: TRBJ1-2; clone_size: NA; v_call: TRBV11-2; cdr3_length: 16; cdr3_aa: CASSLGPGQGAYGYTF
j_call: TRBJ1-4; clone_size: NA; v_call: TRBV11-2; cdr3_length: 14; cdr3_aa: CASSSTLTNEKLFF
j_call: TRBJ1-2; clone_size: NA; v_call: TRBV7-2; cdr3_length: 13; cdr3_aa: CASSPPGFYGYTF
j_call: TRBJ1-2; clone_size: NA; v_call: TRBV6-1; cdr3_length: 14; cdr3_aa: CASKSVGGESGYTF
j_call: TRBJ2-5; clone_size: NA; v_call: TRBV5-6; cdr3_length: 16; cdr3_aa: CASSPSGSPSQETQYF
j_call: NA; clone_size: NA; v_call: TRBV7-8; cdr3_length: 13; cdr3_aa: CASSLAREYEQYF
j_call: TRBJ1-6; clone_size: NA; v_call: TRBV6-5; cdr3_length: 13; cdr3_aa: CASSGTENSPLHF
j_call: TRBJ1-6; clone_size: NA; v_call: TRBV27; cdr3_length: 17; cdr3_aa: CASRDLQGRVYNSPLHF
j_call: TRBJ2-5; clone_size: NA; v_call: TRBV5-6; cdr3_length: 13; cdr3_aa: CASSLSGEETQYF
j_call: TRBJ1-1; clone_size: NA; v_call: TRBV18; cdr3_length: 12; cdr3_aa: CASFNPNTEAFF
j_call: NA; clone_size: NA; v_call: TRBV6-6; cdr3_length: 16; cdr3_aa: CASSKLAGGFFYEQYF
j_call: TRBJ2-2; clone_size: NA; v_call: TRBV27; cdr3_length: 16; cdr3_aa: CASSSRKGENTGELFF